This T cell receptor beta chain was sequenced in a study of T-cell reconstitution after alpha-beta-depleted transplantation in children. Trimming took off 0 bases at V and 4 bases at J, with 6 bases between the two ends. This CDR3 is built from 13 residues. CDR1 and CDR2 (germline): MNHEY, SVGEGT. TCRbeta library preparation incorporated unique molecular identifiers. TCRdb reanalysed the PCR reads using MiXCR and keeps one entry per CDR3 protein. The data contain around 480,000 distinct CDR3 sequences, 30% to 35% of them singletons. This clonotype was detected a few times. The source was PBMCs from the stem cell graft donor, collected from the stem cell graft. This chain uses TRBV6-2 or TRBV6-3 with TRBJ2-5, with D hard to call. This receptor was identified in a human donor who donated a stem cell graft to a child with aplastic anemia. The chain's CDR3 is CASSYSETETQYF. In DNA, the CDR3 is TGTGCCAGCAGTTACTCCGAGACAGAGACCCAGTACTTC.